In its sample, the clone carrying this T cell receptor beta chain was seen many times. Its target is unknown. The sample is drawn from a study of T cell repertoires in cytomegalovirus infection. The overall study: In public TCR beta signatures, there were indications of both CMV infection and matching HLA type.

The study's findings and limits: Clonotype analysis showed dominance of the ex vivo response by HLA-C-restricted CMV-specific TCR beta clonotypes.

Trimming cost V 6 bases and J 7 bases, with 13 bases left between them. Germline CDR1 is SGHTA and CDR2 is FQGNSA. The CDR3 covers 13 residues. One entry per CDR3 protein, called by TCRdb with MiXCR from the reads. The data hold about 210,000 distinct CDR3 sequences, with approximately 6.7% observed a single time. The sample was PBMCs. The source is a human donor in good health (CMV status not recorded). Some clones in this sample may be carry-over from other donors' samples. This chain uses TRBV7-2 with TRBJ2-1; possible D gene TRBD2, 6 bases. The CDR3 sequence: CASRLGGLNEQFF. As DNA, the CDR3 is TGTGCCAGCAGGTTGGGGGGATTGAATGAGCAGTTCTTC. The complete variable domain, with remaining parts taken from reference TRBV7-2 and TRBJ2-1, reads GAGVSQSPSNKVTEKGKDVELRCDPISGHTALYWYRQSLGQGLEFLIYFQGNSAPDKSGLPSDRFSAERTGGSVSTLTIQRTQQEDSAVYLCASRLGGLNEQFFGPGTRLTVL.